The text below deals with one T cell receptor (beta chain). This clonotype occurred many times. The antigen it binds to is not known. No much larger clonotype is one base removed from it; base qualities were not supplied. The germline V gene gives CDR1 as SGHDN and CDR2 as FVKESK. Trimming at the junction amounts to 1 base on V and 2 bases on J, and the germline ends lie 11 bases apart. The CDR3 sequence holds 15 residues, the cysteine and phenylalanine included. Of all the DNA, just the CDR3 is kept, 45 bases in frame from base 1. Genomic DNA served as template for TCR beta VDJ combination and CDR3 sequence profiling. An Illumina HiSeq 2000 was used for TCR repertoire sequencing. The authors' pipeline ran thus. Repertoires were assessed using TRBV/TRBJ rearrangement plots, CDR3 size and DJ length profiles, and Simpson's diversity index. The most abundant DNA sequence in the deep sequencing data was taken as the immunodominant clone. CDR3 amino acid sequences were checked for sharing across subjects and were also compared against the VDJdb database and published repertoires. The public reads were quality trimmed at Q25 with fastp and then assembled into clones with MiXCR by TCRdb, keeping productive beta chains. Rows are unified per CDR3 protein, each entry keeping the most common DNA and genes. In this record, the V and J calls reflect TCRdb's handling and not the investigators' own analysis. This sample has around 190,000 distinct CDR3 sequences in its table, and about 53% of those were observed once. The top ten hold about 15% of the sample.

The sample comes from a study of CD8+CD57+ T cells in acquired aplastic anemia (dated by TCRdb to 2017 to 2018). With regard to the full study: Extracted DNA from sorted CD4+ and CD8+ cells averaged about 3.4 ug, ranging from roughly 0.19 to 27.4 ug. For healthy donor samples, the average read count was around 10 million for CD4+ cells and approximately 11 million for CD8+ cells.

In this study, sorted CD4+ and CD8+ T cells from the blood of healthy subjects and of severe aplastic anemia patients had their TCR repertoires deep-sequenced. Ficoll-Paque density gradient centrifugation was used to isolate peripheral blood mononuclear cells. Before DNA extraction, CD4+ and CD8+ T cells were sorted with FACS or magnetic beads. Results and caveats for the whole study, not just this receptor: Although roughly 29 CD8+ CDR3 sequences were shared by patients and controls, these sequences appeared highly expressed in patients and within the immunodominant clones of patients. Patients and healthy controls showed no significant difference in CD8+ Simpson's diversity (P=0.060).

The sequenced material came from sorted CD4+, CD8+, or CD8+CD57+ T cells (not recorded which) from PBMCs. This TCR came from a human donor in good health, serving as a control. The rearranged segments are TRBV14 and TRBJ1-1, and the D gene may be TRBD1, 6 bases matching. The nucleotide sequence is given as TGTGCCAGCAGCCAAGGGGGGGCGGTTAACACTGAAGCTTTCTTT. It translates as CASSQGGAVNTEAFF.